The following is a T cell receptor (beta chain) sequence with its context. The CDR3 contains 16 residues. The germline V gene encodes CDR1 SQVTM and CDR2 ANQGSEA. V shed 4 bases and J shed 0 bases, with 16 bases lying between them. The sample belongs to a study of T cell changes during pregnancy in multiple sclerosis. The protocol was immunoSEQ multiplex PCR, while the TCRdb copy is restricted to in-frame clones and leaves out a portion. The table has 75,000 to 95,000 clones, around 92% seen once; the top ten hold more than 2%. Sequencing was performed on peripheral blood, taken after pregnancy. The chain has TRBV29-1 and TRBJ1-3; no firm D call. This sequence was found in a female donor with multiple sclerosis, enrolled in a pregnancy study. In DNA form, the CDR3 reads TGCAGCGTTGGTGGTACAGCCTCAAGCTCTGGAAACACCATATATTTT. Translated, it gives CSVGGTASSSGNTIYF.